This TCR beta chain was documented in a study of cytomegalovirus exposure and HLA in healthy donors. Per germline, CDR1 SGHDT and CDR2 YYEEEE. The CDR3 runs to 15 residues. V was pared by 0 bases and J by 2 bases, with 5 bases of the junction left unmatched. PCR involved 60 Vbeta and 13 Jbeta primers. Assay: immunoSEQ multiplex PCR; the TCRdb copy retains only in-frame clones and omits some. The sample has approximately 130,000 clones, around 80% seen once. The receptor's source is a woman aged 50 to 65 in good health and CMV-seronegative. The chain uses TRBV5-6 and TRBJ2-7, with 7 bases matching TRBD1. The sample taken for sequencing was PBMCs. CDR3 DNA sequence: TGTGCCAGCAGCTTGGCTAGGGGACAGACCTACGAGCAGTACGTC. This encodes CASSLARGQTYEQYV.